These 25 T cell receptor beta chains were sequenced from one sample in a study of human T cells and chemical hapten exposure. TCRdb processed the RACE reads anew with MiXCR; each CDR3 protein has one entry. The table lists about 80,000 distinct CDR3 sequences, about 9.9% of them singletons. Time point denoted: patch test 2, 6 weeks after DPC sensitization. Indicated treatment: therapeutic diphenylcyclopropenone sensitization with weekly scalp DPC. The material was whole blood, obtained in connection with sensitization to the hapten diphenylcyclopropenone (DPC). Receptors were obtained from a man between 18 and 29 years old with alopecia areata. Some clones in this sample may be carry-over from other donors' samples.

The chain uses TRBV4-3 and TRBJ2-1; 7 bases agree with TRBD1. This CDR3 has 16 residues. Per the germline V gene, CDR1 is LGHNA and CDR2 is YSLEER. V gave up 2 bases and J gave up 4 bases; unmatched junction bases: 8. CDR3 sequence: CASSQMLGGIYNEQFF. The CDR3 DNA follows: TGCGCCAGCAGCCAAATGCTAGGGGGCATTTACAATGAGCAGTTCTTC.

The sample holds a few counts of this clonotype. The chain employs TRBV6-5 and TRBJ2-1; either TRBD1 or TRBD2 may supply D (5 bases each). CDR1 and CDR2 from the germline V gene are MNHEY and SVGAGI. The CDR3 extends over 15 amino acids. V lost 6 bases, J lost 4 bases, and 16 bases lay in between. Written as DNA, the CDR3 is TGTGCCAGCAGAAGGGGAGAGCAGCCTTACAATGAGCAGTTCTTC. Residues: CASRRGEQPYNEQFF.

The V and J genes are TRBV7-3 and TRBJ2-2; no definite D call. CDR1 and CDR2 (germline): SGHTA, FQGTGA. This CDR3 contains 15 residues. The ends were cut back, 5 bases at V and 1 base at J, with 11 bases in the middle. The CDR3 bases are TGTGCCAGCAGCGCGGAAATCGGGAACACCGGGGAGCTGTTTTTT. This sequence encodes CASSAEIGNTGELFF.

The chain uses TRBV14 and TRBJ2-3; 10 positions agree with TRBD2. The CDR3 has 17 amino acids. Germline values: CDR1 SGHDN, CDR2 FVKESK. V lost 2 bases and J lost 6; bases outside the gene matches: 11. This CDR3 is CASSQFAGTSVWDTQYF. The CDR3 nucleotides are TGTGCCAGCAGCCAATTTGCCGGGACTAGCGTCTGGGATACGCAGTATTTT.

This clonotype was seen more than once but under ten times. The rearrangement uses TRBV6-2 or TRBV6-3 and TRBJ2-3; 8 bases are shared with TRBD1. J lost 6 bases, V lost 6 bases, and 11 bases had no gene match. The CDR3 runs 15 residues. Germline CDR1 reads MNHEY; CDR2 reads SVGEGT. The CDR3 here is CASSLGQEPWDTQYF. Written as DNA, the CDR3 is TGTGCCAGCAGCCTGGGACAGGAGCCCTGGGATACGCAGTATTTT.

This clonotype has only a few counts. The chain combines TRBV7-2 with TRBJ2-3; D is unresolved. Germline CDR1 SGHTA, CDR2 FQGNSA. V was trimmed by 3 bases and J by 2 bases, leaving 9 bases between them. The CDR3 is 14 amino acids. CDR3 nucleotide sequence: TGTGCCAGCAGCTTGGTACCGCTCACAGATACGCAGTATTTT. Amino acid sequence: CASSLVPLTDTQYF.

This clonotype came up a few times. J is TRBJ2-7 and V is TRBV6-1; perhaps D is TRBD1 or TRBD2 (6 bases each). Germline CDR1 is MNHNS and CDR2 is SASEGT. Trimming stripped 1 base from V and 3 bases from J, with 10 bases between. This CDR3 has 14 residues. CDR3 sequence reads: CASSEGGGHYEQYV. The CDR3 DNA follows: TGTGCCAGCAGTGAAGGAGGGGGGCACTACGAGCAGTACGTC.

The chain joins TRBV6-1 to TRBJ2-3; 8 bases map to TRBD1. The CDR3 is made up of 17 amino acids. Looked up from germline, CDR1 is MNHNS and CDR2 is SASEGT. The V and J ends lost 3 bases and 2 bases, in that order; junction bases with no gene match: 10. The CDR3 here is CASSERDRREFTDTQYF. The DNA for the CDR3 is TGTGCCAGCAGTGAGCGGGACAGGCGGGAATTCACAGATACGCAGTATTTT.

This clonotype was observed a handful of times. The chain links TRBV6-5 to TRBJ1-2, with a tentative D call TRBD1 (6 bases). CDR3 length equals 12 residues. Trimming removed 5 bases at V and 5 bases at J, with 9 bases between. In germline, CDR1 is MNHEY, CDR2 SVGAGI. The CDR3 loop is CASSQGPYGYTF. The CDR3 DNA sequence: TGTGCCAGCAGTCAGGGGCCTTATGGCTACACCTTC.

The J gene is TRBJ1-5, the V gene TRBV10-3; possibly TRBD1 for D (5 bases). The V gene's germline CDR1 is ENHRY and CDR2 SYGVKD. V was clipped by 0 bases and J by 2 bases, with 11 bases between them. The CDR3 extends over 16 amino acids. The CDR3 protein is CAISESGQSGNQPQHF. CDR3 bases: TGTGCCATCAGTGAGTCGGGGCAGAGCGGCAATCAGCCCCAGCATTTT.

This clonotype was found many times. V gene TRBV9 combines with J gene TRBJ2-7; weak D call: TRBD1 (6 bases). The CDR3 loop spans 15 amino acids. The germline CDR1 and CDR2 sequences are SGDLS and YYNGEE. With 4 bases removed from V and 2 bases from J, the gap between germline ends came to 16 bases. Here the CDR3 reads CASSPFRDNPYEQYV. As DNA, the CDR3 is TGTGCCAGCAGCCCCTTCCGGGACAATCCCTACGAGCAGTACGTC.

The chain employs TRBV30 and TRBJ2-7; D is unresolved. The germline V gene encodes CDR1 GTSNPN and CDR2 SVGIG (reference sequence). This CDR3 region has 11 residues. V was shortened by 5 bases and J by 2 bases, with 7 bases between the two germline ends. The DNA of the CDR3 is TGTGCCTGGGACACGCCCTACGAGCAGTACTTC. Its translation: CAWDTPYEQYF.

In this sample, this clonotype turned up a few times. The chain recombines TRBV7-9 with TRBJ1-4, with a weak D call TRBD1 (5 bases). This CDR3 is built from 15 residues. From germline, CDR1 is SEHNR and CDR2 FQNEAQ (reference sequence). V lost 0 bases to trimming and J lost 5 bases, with 10 bases between them. CDR3 sequence reads: CASSLAGVPNEKLFF. In nucleotides, the CDR3 is TGTGCCAGCAGCTTAGCGGGGGTCCCCAATGAAAAACTGTTTTTT.

This clonotype has just a few counts. This chain connects TRBV5-1 to TRBJ2-3, with TRBD1 matching over 9 bases. This CDR3 spans 18 amino acids. The trim removed 4 bases at V and 2 bases at J, leaving 14 bases unmatched. The germline V gene encodes CDR1 SGHRS and CDR2 YFSETQ. The CDR3: CASSGGQGQALLTDTQYF. CDR3 sequence (DNA): TGCGCCAGCAGCGGGGGACAGGGACAGGCCCTTCTCACAGATACGCAGTATTTT. The complete variable domain, with remaining parts taken from reference TRBV5-1 and TRBJ2-3, reads KAGVTQTPRYLIKTRGQQVTLSCSPISGHRSVSWYQQTPGQGLQFLFEYFSETQRNKGNFPGRFSGRQFSNSRSEMNVSTLELGDSALYLCASSGGQGQALLTDTQYFGPGTRLTVL.

This clonotype has at least ten counts. The V gene is TRBV7-3, the J gene TRBJ2-1; D uncertain. Germline assignment: CDR1 SGHTA and CDR2 FQGTGA. The CDR3 consists of 13 residues. V lost 1 base to trimming and J lost 7 bases, with 8 bases between them. In nucleotides, the CDR3 is TGTGCCAGCAGCTTAATTGAGGCTAATGAGCAGTTCTTC. Its translation: CASSLIEANEQFF.

This chain joins TRBV14 and TRBJ2-2, with D possibly matching TRBD1 (6 bases). V dropped 0 bases and J dropped 1 base, with 12 bases sitting between them. The CDR3 length is 17 residues. The germline CDR1 and CDR2 sequences are SGHDN and FVKESK. CDR3 DNA sequence: TGTGCCAGCAGCCAAGATTCCGGGACACTGAACACCGGGGAGCTGTTTTTT. This gives the protein CASSQDSGTLNTGELFF.

This clonotype appeared a few times. J is TRBJ1-2 and V is TRBV6-5, with a tentative D call TRBD1 (5 bases). The germline V gene encodes CDR1 MNHEY and CDR2 SVGAGI. There are 14 residues in the CDR3. V was clipped by 5 bases and J by 3 bases, with 13 bases between them. CDR3 coding DNA: TGTGCCAGCAGTCGCCCGGGCAGGGACTATGGCTACACCTTC. It translates to CASSRPGRDYGYTF.

This clonotype showed up just a few times. The V call is TRBV9, the J call TRBJ2-1; D call uncertain. This CDR3 is built from 11 residues. Germline CDR1 and CDR2: SGDLS and YYNGEE. V was pared by 2 bases and J by 7 bases, with 4 bases between. CDR3 coding DNA: TGTGCCAGCAGCGTTAAGAATGAGCAGTTCTTC. This encodes CASSVKNEQFF.

This clonotype was observed a handful of times. This rearrangement joins TRBV4-1 to TRBJ1-2; no clear D gene. Trimming left V 1 base short and J 8 bases short, with 14 bases between. The CDR3 spans 14 residues. Germline lookup yields CDR1 MGHRA and CDR2 YSYEKL. Written as DNA, the CDR3 is TGCGCCAGCAGCCAAGGAAGGGATTCGAAGGGCTACACCTTC. This encodes CASSQGRDSKGYTF.

This clonotype was counted a few times. The chain recombines TRBV6-5 with TRBJ1-2, with no clear D. The germline gives CDR1 MNHEY, CDR2 SVGAGI. The V gene lost 6 bases and the J gene lost 4 bases, with 12 bases spanning the gap. CDR3 length: 13 amino acids. CDR3 sequence reads: CASRTTPAYGYTF. CDR3 nucleotide sequence: TGTGCCAGCAGGACTACGCCCGCCTATGGCTACACCTTC.

The chain is built from TRBV3-1 and TRBJ1-5; a possible D gene is TRBD1 (5 bases). The ends were cut back, 3 bases at V and 6 bases at J, with 24 bases in the middle. CDR3 length: 18 residues. Germline CDR1 LGHDT, CDR2 YNNKEL (reference sequence). The CDR3 DNA follows: TGTGCCAGCAGCCAGGCAACCCGGGCCCCTGGGGGAAGTCAGCCCCAGCATTTT. This translates into CASSQATRAPGGSQPQHF. Full variable domain (remainder filled in from reference TRBV3-1 and TRBJ1-5): DTAVSQTPKYLVTQMGNDKSIKCEQNLGHDTMYWYKQDSKKFLKIMFSYNNKELIINETVPNRFSPKSPDKAHLNLHINSLELGDSAVYFCASSQATRAPGGSQPQHFGDGTRLSIL.

For this clonotype: The missing conserved phenylalanine or tryptophan at the end of this CDR3 makes a read error likely. The chain carries TRBV11-2 and TRBJ2-2; 7 bases fit TRBD1. This CDR3 has 16 residues. The trim removed 5 bases at V and 0 bases at J, leaving 6 bases unmatched. CDR1 is SGHAT, CDR2 FQNNGV, per germline. The CDR3 protein is CASSRSGGSNTGELFS. In nucleotides, the CDR3 is TGTGCCAGCAGCCGATCAGGGGGATCGAACACCGGGGAGCTGTTTTCT.

The table lists this clonotype with many counts. V is TRBV2 and J is TRBJ2-5; D is ambiguous. The V end lost 9 bases, the J end lost 1 base, and 6 bases lay between the germline ends. The CDR3 has 11 residues. Germline CDR1 is SNHLY and CDR2 is FYNNEI. Here the CDR3 DNA reads TGTGCCAGTAGTTTCCAAGAGACCCAGTACTTC. This sequence encodes CASSFQETQYF.

This clonotype was seen ten or more times. The V gene is TRBV5-1, the J gene TRBJ2-2, with 7 bases lining up with TRBD1. The CDR3 extends over 15 amino acids. V dropped 6 bases and J dropped 0; count of bases not matched to a gene: 5. Germline V gene lookup returns CDR1 SGHRS and CDR2 YFSETQ. The CDR3 spells CASNRDSPNTGELFF. In DNA, the CDR3 is TGCGCCAGCAACAGGGACAGCCCGAACACCGGGGAGCTGTTTTTT.

This clonotype was counted many times. J is TRBJ2-1 and V is TRBV7-3, with D tentatively TRBD1 or TRBD2 (5 bases each). This CDR3 spans 14 amino acids. The V gene's germline CDR1 is SGHTA and CDR2 FQGTGA. With 2 bases removed from V and 7 bases from J, the gap between germline ends came to 12 bases. The CDR3 loop is CASSLGGEANEQFF. CDR3 nucleotides: TGTGCCAGCAGCTTAGGGGGAGAGGCGAATGAGCAGTTCTTC.